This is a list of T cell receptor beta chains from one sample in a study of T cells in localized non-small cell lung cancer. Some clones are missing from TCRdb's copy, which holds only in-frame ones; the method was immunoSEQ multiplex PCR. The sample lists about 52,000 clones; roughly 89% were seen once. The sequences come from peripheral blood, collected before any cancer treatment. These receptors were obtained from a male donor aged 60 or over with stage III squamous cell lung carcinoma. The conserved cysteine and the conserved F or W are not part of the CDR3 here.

ASSLVQRLNTEAF	TRBJ1-1	TRBV7-2
ASSPVGTSGYNEQF	TRBJ2-1	TRBV4-2
ASRESTGDSNYGYT	TRBJ1-2	TRBV9
ASSSPRDRVSDSYEQY	TRBJ2-7	TRBV7-9
ASSDSGQYNQPQH	TRBJ1-5	TRBV2
ASSLVVSVQGNTEAF	TRBJ1-1	TRBV5-1
ASSERTSGGGRETQY	TRBJ2-5	TRBV5-1
ASSNRPGTSGGLEQY	TRBJ2-7	TRBV7-8
ASSYSFTGAGNTIY	TRBJ1-3	TRBV6-5
ASSPGAGRLNEQF	TRBJ2-1	TRBV5-1
ASSENAGLATKNIQY	TRBJ2-4	TRBV2
ASSAPGQRYGYT	TRBJ1-2	TRBV5-1
ASSRDSDGYT	TRBJ1-2	TRBV4-1
ASRRGDFSYNEQF	TRBJ2-1	TRBV5-4
ASSARAGFGSNQPQH	TRBJ1-5	TRBV28
ASSSGLYEQY	TRBJ2-7	TRBV5-1
ASSSEGYGYT	TRBJ1-2	TRBV2
ARGDPSPPEQF	TRBJ2-1	TRBV7-2